A selection of T cell receptor beta chains follows, all from one sample in a study of cytomegalovirus exposure and HLA in healthy donors. Assay used: immunoSEQ multiplex PCR; TCRdb lists only in-frame clones, some missing. Counted here are 130,000 to 150,000 clones, about four fifths occurring once; the ten biggest clones make up approximately 6%. The source material was PBMCs. The receptor source for this set is a man aged 25 to 40 in good health and CMV-seropositive. Each CDR3 is given with its conserved first and last residue. Each record gives: CDR3 protein, J gene, V gene.

CASTSPSGSPLHF | TRBJ1-6 | TRBV5-1
CASSLGGRAVDTQYF | TRBJ2-3 | TRBV11-3
CSVDGQAGKLFF | TRBJ1-4 | TRBV29-1
CASSLQVFSYEQYF | TRBJ2-7 | TRBV6-5
CAISAGRDEQYF | TRBJ2-7 | TRBV10-3
CASASQVAGGYEQYF | TRBJ2-7 | TRBV28
CAIQAGGNSPLHF | TRBJ1-6 | TRBV4-1
CASSLVRGNGELFF | TRBJ2-2 | TRBV7-9
CASSLFITAGVGELFF | TRBJ2-2 | TRBV5-6
CSAGRGSTNEKLFF | TRBJ1-4 | TRBV29-1
CASSFLTGGANTEAFF | TRBJ1-1 | TRBV7-9
CASSQVLTGYSSGANVLTF | TRBJ2-6 | TRBV14
CASSLGDRGYEQYF | TRBJ2-7 | TRBV5-6
CSVGEVRVNNEQFF | TRBJ2-1 | TRBV29-1
CASSYSRSSYNSPLHF | TRBJ1-6 | TRBV6-5
CASRKTGGEFYGYTF | TRBJ1-2 | TRBV7-9
CASSPSGTTDTQYF | TRBJ2-3 | TRBV5-1